The 25 T cell receptor beta chains in this list originate from one sample, sequenced in a study of blood T cell repertoires in COVID-19. Repertoires were generated with immunoSEQ multiplex PCR, while TCRdb's copy carries only in-frame clones and drops some. Here the sample spans around 140,000 clones, approximately 88% being singletons. The specimen was peripheral blood. The receptors here all came from a man in his 60s with active or convalescent COVID-19.

This clone is a singleton in its sample. V and J are TRBV19 and TRBJ1-2; 8 bases are a match to TRBD1. From germline, CDR1 is LNHDA and CDR2 SQIVND (reference sequence). The CDR3 contains 14 residues. The V gene end was trimmed by 6 bases and the J gene end by 8 bases; junction bases not matched to a gene: 11. The chain's CDR3 is CASSVATGAHGYTF. CDR3 DNA sequence: TGTGCCAGTAGCGTAGCGACAGGGGCCCACGGCTACACCTTC.

The genes are TRBV11-1 and TRBJ1-1; no reliable D call. Trimming stripped 2 bases from V and 5 bases from J, with 12 bases between. The V gene's germline CDR1 is SGHAT and CDR2 FQDESV (reference sequence). CDR3 size: 14 residues. The CDR3 nucleotides are TGTGCCAGCAGCTTAATGATGATTCGGACTGAAGCTTTCTTT. Its translation is CASSLMMIRTEAFF. The variable domain in full, with the rest retrieved from reference TRBV11-1 and TRBJ1-1, is EAEVAQSPRYKITEKSQAVAFWCDPISGHATLYWYRQILGQGPELLVQFQDESVVDDSQLPKDRFSAERLKGVDSTLKIQPAELGDSAMYLCASSLMMIRTEAFFGQGTRLTVV.

The rearrangement joins TRBV28 to TRBJ1-5; 9 bases line up with TRBD1. The J segment lost 5 bases and the V segment lost 7 bases, leaving 3 bases of the junction unmatched. CDR3 length: 13 amino acids. The germline V gene has CDR1 MDHEN and CDR2 SYDVKM. For the CDR3, the DNA is TGTGCCAGCAACAGGGGGCTTCATCAGCCCCAGCATTTT. It encodes CASNRGLHQPQHF.

This clone is medium-sized (0.01 to 0.1%) by share. The chain couples TRBV9 to TRBJ2-7, with 10 nucleotides matching TRBD1. Germline V gene sequence: CDR1 SGDLS, CDR2 YYNGEE. The ends lost 2 bases at V and 5 bases at J; junction bases unmatched: 4. The CDR3 consists of 14 residues. The CDR3 DNA is TGTGCCAGCAGCGTGTCCGGGACAGGGGACGAGCAGTACTTC. Encoded protein: CASSVSGTGDEQYF.

The chain uses TRBV9 and TRBJ2-7, with 10 bases fitting TRBD2. The CDR3 is made up of 15 amino acids. J lost 1 base, V lost 0 bases, and 1 base had no gene match. Germline values: CDR1 SGDLS, CDR2 YYNGEE. The CDR3 loop is CASSVGLAGSYEQYF. CDR3 DNA sequence: TGTGCCAGCAGCGTAGGACTAGCGGGTTCCTACGAGCAGTACTTC.

The rearrangement joins TRBV11-2 to TRBJ2-5, with TRBD2 matching 14 bases. J lost 4 bases, V lost 5 bases, and 6 bases had no gene match. The CDR3 length is 16 residues. Germline assignment: CDR1 SGHAT and CDR2 FQNNGV. CDR3 sequence reads: CASSKGLAGVTETQYF. The CDR3 coding sequence is TGTGCCAGCAGCAAGGGACTAGCGGGAGTAACAGAGACCCAGTACTTC.

The chain uses TRBV12-3 or TRBV12-4 and TRBJ1-5; D remains ambiguous. This CDR3 spans 12 amino acids. Between the trimmed V and J ends, which lost 2 bases and 4 bases, there was a span of 3 bases. The CDR3 is CASSLPNQPQHF. For the CDR3, the DNA is TGTGCCAGCAGTTTACCAAATCAGCCCCAGCATTTT.

The CDR3 protein is CASSLGGNTEAFF. CDR3 coding DNA: TGTGCCAGCAGCTTGGGGGGAAACACTGAAGCTTTCTTT. The chain combines TRBV11-3 with TRBJ1-1; tentative D call: TRBD1 (5 bases). The CDR3 is made up of 13 amino acids. V shed 3 bases and J shed 2 bases, with 7 bases lying between them. CDR1 and CDR2 (germline): SGHNT, YENEEA.

This chain connects TRBV5-8 to TRBJ2-5, with 8 bases that match TRBD2. CDR3 size: 15 residues. Germline V gene sequence: CDR1 SGHTS, CDR2 YDEGEE. The junction had 6 bases not matched to a gene; V was cut back by 3 bases and J by 2 bases. In DNA form, the CDR3 reads TGTGCCAGCAGCTCAGGTAGCGGGATTCAAGAGACCCAGTACTTC. Protein: CASSSGSGIQETQYF.

This chain joins TRBV28 and TRBJ2-3, with D uncertain. Looked up from germline, CDR1 is MDHEN and CDR2 is SYDVKM. Trimming took off 5 bases at V and 1 base at J, with 13 bases between the two ends. There are 15 residues in the CDR3. The CDR3 loop reads CASSPLPSGTDTQYF. The CDR3 DNA reads as TGTGCCAGCAGTCCCCTACCCTCGGGCACAGATACGCAGTATTTT.

J is TRBJ1-1 and V is TRBV10-3; D may be TRBD1 (6 bases). The CDR3 contains 16 residues. The germline V gene has CDR1 ENHRY and CDR2 SYGVKD. Trimming pared 3 bases from V and 0 bases from J, leaving 14 bases between. Here the CDR3 DNA reads TGTGCCATCAGTGACCTCGGACAGTTGATGAACACTGAAGCTTTCTTT. Protein sequence: CAISDLGQLMNTEAFF.

This chain links TRBV27 with TRBJ1-1; TRBD1 matches at 10 bases. This CDR3 contains 17 residues. Germline CDR1 MNHEY, CDR2 SMNVEV (reference sequence). V shed 5 bases and J 5 bases; nucleotides not matched to a gene: 14. The CDR3 region is CASSVLRQGARGTEAFF. CDR3 nucleotides: TGTGCCAGCAGTGTTCTGAGACAGGGGGCGCGGGGTACTGAAGCTTTCTTT.

This chain connects TRBV18 to TRBJ2-7; TRBD1 matches 11 bases. With V trimmed by 4 bases and J by 3 bases, 2 bases remained unmatched. The CDR3 has 14 residues. Germline V gives CDR1 KGHSH, CDR2 LQKENI. The CDR3 loop reads CASSQDRGLYEQYF. The DNA of the CDR3 is TGTGCCAGCTCACAGGACAGGGGGCTCTACGAGCAGTACTTC.

The V and J genes are TRBV4-1 and TRBJ1-2, with a tentative D call TRBD1 (6 bases). Germline CDR1 reads MGHRA; CDR2 reads YSYEKL. Trimming shortened V by 0 bases and J by 4 bases, and 15 bases separated the two germline ends. The CDR3 extends over 16 amino acids. Here the CDR3 DNA reads TGCGCCAGCAGCCAAGATCCGACAGGCTCTCTCTATGGCTACACCTTC. Encoded protein: CASSQDPTGSLYGYTF.

This clone appeared once. The chain recombines TRBV5-4 with TRBJ2-3; possibly TRBD1 for D (6 bases). The V gene lost 1 base and the J gene lost 6 bases, with 9 bases spanning the gap. This CDR3 is built from 13 residues. The germline CDR1 and CDR2 sequences are SGHNT and YYREEE (reference sequence). In nucleotides, the CDR3 is TGTGCCAGCAGCTTGTCTAGGGGGGATACGCAGTATTTT. Translation: CASSLSRGDTQYF.

The J gene is TRBJ1-3, the V gene TRBV28; TRBD1 matches at 8 bases. Looked up from germline, CDR1 is MDHEN and CDR2 is SYDVKM. V trimming: 8 bases; J trimming: 2 bases; junction bases outside the gene matches: 2. The CDR3 is made up of 13 amino acids. DNA for the CDR3: TGTGCCAGCGCGACAGGGGCTGGAAACACCATATATTTT. This sequence encodes CASATGAGNTIYF.

This chain uses TRBV18 with TRBJ2-1, with a weak D call TRBD1 (6 bases). This CDR3 is built from 15 residues. Trimming took 3 bases from V and 0 from J, leaving 9 bases between them. Germline V lookup: CDR1 KGHSH, CDR2 LQKENI. CDR3 amino acids: CASSPAGVSYNEQFF. CDR3 coding DNA: TGTGCCAGCTCACCGGCAGGGGTCTCCTACAATGAGCAGTTCTTC.

The rearrangement joins TRBV13 to TRBJ1-1; perhaps TRBD1 as D (6 bases). The CDR3 runs 15 residues. The germline V gene has CDR1 PRHDT and CDR2 FYEKMQ (reference sequence). The germline V and J ends were trimmed by 2 bases and 0 bases, with 10 bases remaining between them. The CDR3: CASSLRQELNTEAFF. The CDR3 DNA follows: TGTGCCAGCAGCTTAAGACAGGAACTGAACACTGAAGCTTTCTTT.

Concerning this clone itself: Germline and junction disagree at one end, which may indicate a read error. The rearrangement links TRBV19 to TRBJ2-7; 7 positions agree with TRBD1. This CDR3 spans 15 amino acids. The germline CDR1 and CDR2 sequences are LNHDA and SQIVND (reference sequence). The CDR3 DNA follows: TGTGCCAGTAGCGGCGTAAGGGACAGCCGGCACCCCTCACGGTTC. Amino acids: CASSGVRDSRHPSRF.

This chain connects TRBV25-1 to TRBJ2-5; 8 positions agree with TRBD1. V shed 4 bases, J shed 4 bases, and the junction held 2 bases outside the gene matches. Germline loops: CDR1 MGHDK, CDR2 SYGVNS. This CDR3 region has 13 residues. CDR3 protein: CASSGRGRETQYF. The CDR3 bases are TGTGCCAGCAGTGGCAGGGGGCGAGAGACCCAGTACTTC.

This clone was counted a single time. This chain joins TRBV4-2 and TRBJ2-1; D perhaps matches TRBD2 (6 bases). This CDR3 comprises 16 residues. V was shortened by 4 bases and J by 0 bases, with 13 bases between the two germline ends. CDR1 is LGHNA, CDR2 YNFKEQ, per germline. The CDR3 bases are TGTGCCAGCAGCCGCTCAGGCGGGGCCTCCTACAATGAGCAGTTCTTC. Translating gives CASSRSGGASYNEQFF.

The chain recombines TRBV6-4 with TRBJ2-7, with D uncertain. This CDR3 has 13 residues. Germline V lookup: CDR1 MRHNA, CDR2 SNTAGT. V dropped 8 bases and J dropped 1 base, with 12 bases sitting between them. CDR3 sequence reads: CASPLSPSYEQYF. The CDR3 DNA reads TGTGCCAGCCCATTAAGCCCGTCCTACGAGCAGTACTTC.

The chain employs TRBV11-2 and TRBJ1-1; D perhaps matches TRBD1 (6 bases). V lost 1 base to trimming and J lost 5 bases, with 11 bases between them. CDR1 SGHAT and CDR2 FQNNGV come from the germline V gene. The length of the CDR3 is 14 residues. The CDR3 coding sequence is TGTGCCAGCAGCTTAGTGAGGGGGGGGACTGAAGCTTTCTTT. This codes for CASSLVRGGTEAFF.

This clone appeared a few times. The rearrangement links TRBV13 to TRBJ2-7; 14 bases are shared with TRBD2. Looked up from germline, CDR1 is PRHDT and CDR2 is FYEKMQ (reference sequence). V trimming: 5 bases; J trimming: 7 bases; junction bases outside the gene matches: 7. The CDR3 runs to 15 residues. CDR3 nucleotide sequence: TGTGCCAGCAGCCCGGGACTAGCGGGAGTCGGTGAGCAGTACTTC. Translating gives CASSPGLAGVGEQYF.

The chain combines TRBV6-5 with TRBJ2-3; 11 nucleotides align to TRBD1. The length of the CDR3 is 15 residues. From germline, CDR1 is MNHEY and CDR2 SVGAGI. The junction had 2 bases not matched to a gene; V was cut back by 5 bases and J by 1 base. The CDR3 protein is CASSTDRGRTDTQYF. The CDR3 DNA reads TGTGCCAGCAGTACGGACAGGGGGCGCACAGATACGCAGTATTTT.